A selection of T cell receptor beta chains follows, all from one sample in a study of identifying expanded T cells in peripheral blood. Profiled with immunoSEQ multiplex PCR; TCRdb holds only in-frame clones, not every one. This table has 80,000 to 90,000 clones, around 87% appearing once. Material: blood. The receptors were sampled from a person aged 18 to 70 in good health. The CDR3 runs from the conserved cysteine through the conserved F or W. The D gene is left open where the match is weak. Clone size, where shown, is once, few, many, or a class for clones that have expanded.

d_gene	v_gene	abundance	j_gene	CDR3aa	CDR3nt
NA	TRBV19	NA	TRBJ1-2	CASSITAPKMRNIYGYTF	TGTGCCAGTAGTATTACCGCCCCGAAAATGAGGAACATCTATGGCTACACCTTC
NA	TRBV9	NA	TRBJ2-1	CASSVGVRSFLNEQFF	TGTGCCAGCAGCGTAGGCGTCAGGTCTTTTCTCAATGAGCAGTTCTTC
NA	TRBV6-5	once	TRBJ2-7	CASSLDGVSTEQYF	TGTGCCAGCAGCCTTGACGGGGTTAGCACCGAGCAGTACTTC
NA	TRBV5-1	NA	TRBJ1-1	CASRLGIMKLSMNTEAFF	TGCGCCAGCAGATTGGGTATCATGAAGTTAAGCATGAACACTGAAGCTTTCTTT
TRBD1	TRBV6-5	NA	TRBJ2-1	CASSYTPGQYNEQFF	TGTGCCAGCAGTTACACGCCGGGACAGTACAATGAGCAGTTCTTC
NA	TRBV4-2	NA	TRBJ2-7	CASSQDTGTYEQYF	TGTGCCAGCAGCCAAGACACTGGGACTTACGAGCAGTACTTC
NA	TRBV4-3	NA	TRBJ2-2	CASSSWNTGELFF	TGCGCCAGCAGTAGCTGGAACACCGGGGAGCTGTTTTTT
NA	TRBV7-9	once	TRBJ2-7	CASTPTGPRDIAYEQYF	TGTGCCAGCACCCCCACGGGTCCCCGGGACATCGCCTACGAGCAGTACTTC
TRBD1	TRBV5-1	NA	TRBJ1-1	CASSLPTGTAAMNTEAFF	TGCGCCAGCAGTCTGCCCACCGGGACAGCCGCCATGAACACTGAAGCTTTCTTT
NA	TRBV9	once	TRBJ1-1	CASHGARVNEAFF	TGTGCCAGCCATGGGGCCAGGGTCAATGAAGCTTTCTTT
NA	TRBV6-5	NA	TRBJ2-3	CASSSKARTTDTQYF	TGTGCCAGCAGTTCCAAAGCGAGGACCACAGATACGCAGTATTTT
NA	TRBV6-4	medium-sized	TRBJ2-3	CASSDSTTDTQYF	TGTGCCAGCAGTGACTCGACCACAGATACGCAGTATTTT
NA	TRBV12-5	NA	TRBJ1-5	CASGTRGQPQHF	TGTGCTAGTGGTACAAGGGGGCAGCCCCAGCATTTT
TRBD1	TRBV5-1	NA	TRBJ1-1	CASSWTGGYQDTEAFF	TGCGCCAGCAGCTGGACAGGGGGTTATCAGGACACTGAAGCTTTCTTT
NA	TRBV29-1	NA	TRBJ2-1	CSVGTSGAFF	TGCAGCGTTGGGACCTCGGGGGCTTTCTTC
NA	TRBV15	once	TRBJ2-7	CATSLLKGGEQYF	TGTGCCACCAGCCTTCTCAAAGGGGGCGAGCAGTACTTC
NA	TRBV4-1	NA	TRBJ2-5	CASSQVLKQTGSQYF	TGCGCCAGCAGCCAAGTGTTGAAGCAAACAGGGTCCCAGTACTTC
NA	TRBV5-1	NA	TRBJ2-7	CASSGGTAYSYEQYF	TGCGCCAGCAGCGGCGGGACAGCCTACTCCTACGAGCAGTACTTC
NA	TRBV18	NA	TRBJ2-7	CASSPDRVEQYF	TGTGCCAGCTCCCCTGACAGAGTAGAGCAGTACTTC
TRBD1	TRBV6-6	NA	TRBJ1-5	CASSDTGTGSQPQHF	TGTGCCAGCAGTGATACCGGGACAGGGTCCCAGCCCCAGCATTTT
TRBD1	TRBV7-2	NA	TRBJ2-7	CASSRQGYEQYF	TGTGCCAGCAGCCGACAGGGTTACGAGCAGTACTTC
NA	TRBV11-2	NA	TRBJ2-7	CASTQVVEQYF	TGTGCCAGCACCCAAGTGGTCGAGCAGTACTTC
NA	TRBV5-1	NA	TRBJ2-7	CASSRGTESYEQYF	TGCGCCAGCAGCCGCGGGACAGAGTCCTACGAGCAGTACTTC
NA	TRBV7-2	NA	TRBJ2-5	CASSLLPRSETQYF	TGTGCCAGCAGCCTTCTCCCGCGATCGGAGACCCAGTACTTC
NA	TRBV7-2	NA	TRBJ2-3	CASSPNTGAPRNTQYF	TGTGCCAGCAGTCCTAACACTGGGGCCCCTAGGAATACGCAGTATTTT
NA	TRBV9	NA	TRBJ2-7	CASSTNSFSYEQYF	TGTGCCAGCAGCACAAACTCGTTCTCCTACGAGCAGTACTTC
TRBD1	TRBV18	NA	TRBJ1-4	CASSRGQATNEKLFF	TGTGCCAGCTCCCGGGGACAGGCAACTAATGAAAAACTGTTTTTT
NA	TRBV9	NA	TRBJ1-1	CASSSHFGEAFF	TGTGCCAGCAGCTCCCATTTTGGGGAAGCTTTCTTT
NA	TRBV18	NA	TRBJ1-2	CASSLAEGGKDGYTF	TGTGCCAGCTCACTGGCGGAGGGGGGCAAGGATGGCTACACCTTC
TRBD1	TRBV11-2	NA	TRBJ1-4	CASSPGQDENEKLFF	TGTGCCAGCAGCCCAGGACAGGACGAAAATGAAAAACTGTTTTTT
NA	TRBV5-4	NA	TRBJ1-6	CASSRGGAQGSPLHF	TGTGCCAGCTCGAGAGGGGGGGCGCAGGGTTCACCCCTCCACTTT
NA	TRBV19	NA	TRBJ2-4	CASSMVGASFIQYF	TGTGCCAGTAGTATGGTCGGGGCTAGCTTCATTCAGTACTTC
NA	TRBV19	NA	TRBJ1-5	CASSIDLTGRGGQPQHF	TGTGCCAGTAGTATAGATCTGACGGGCCGGGGGGGCCAGCCCCAGCATTTT
NA	TRBV27	NA	TRBJ2-1	CASSLGHGSPYNEQFF	TGTGCCAGCAGTTTGGGGCACGGGTCTCCCTACAATGAGCAGTTCTTC
TRBD2	TRBV30	NA	TRBJ2-5	CAWSELSGGLATQYF	TGTGCCTGGAGTGAGTTGTCGGGGGGTTTGGCGACCCAGTACTTC
NA	TRBV5-1	NA	TRBJ2-7	CASSLATGSPPYEQYF	TGCGCCAGCAGCTTGGCTACAGGGTCCCCACCCTACGAGCAGTACTTC
NA	TRBV11-2	NA	TRBJ2-1	CASSSVEGPISYNEQFF	TGTGCCAGCAGCTCGGTAGAAGGACCCATCTCCTACAATGAGCAGTTCTTC
NA	TRBV6-6	NA	TRBJ1-5	CASSYSQDSNQPQHF	TGTGCCAGCAGTTACAGCCAGGATAGCAATCAGCCCCAGCATTTT
NA	TRBV9	NA	TRBJ2-1	CASSVGWGMDEQFF	TGTGCCAGCAGCGTCGGCTGGGGAATGGATGAGCAGTTCTTC